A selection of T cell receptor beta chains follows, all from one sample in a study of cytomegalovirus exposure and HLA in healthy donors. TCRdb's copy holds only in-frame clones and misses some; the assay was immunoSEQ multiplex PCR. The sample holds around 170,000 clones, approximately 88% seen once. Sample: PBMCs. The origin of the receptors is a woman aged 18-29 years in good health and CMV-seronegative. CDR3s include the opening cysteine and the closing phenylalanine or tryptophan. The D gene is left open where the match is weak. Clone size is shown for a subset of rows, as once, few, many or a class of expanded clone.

CASTLQAATLNTGELFF,TGTGCCAGCACCCTGCAGGCCGCCACACTGAACACCGGGGAGCTGTTTTTT,TRBV7-9,TRBJ2-2,-,-
CAWSLGAGANVLTF,TGTGCCTGGAGTCTCGGGGCTGGGGCCAACGTCCTGACTTTC,TRBV30,TRBJ2-6,-,-
CAWSVQSNQPQHF,TGTGCCTGGAGTGTACAGAGCAATCAGCCCCAGCATTTT,TRBV30,TRBJ1-5,-,-
CASSSQPAGEAFF,TGTGCCAGCAGCTCCCAGCCGGCAGGGGAAGCTTTCTTT,TRBV7-3,TRBJ1-1,-,-
CASSFGEANTEAFF,TGTGCCAGCAGCTTCGGAGAGGCTAACACTGAAGCTTTCTTT,TRBV11-2,TRBJ1-1,-,-
CASSEIVGQPYEQYF,TGTGCCAGCAGTGAAATCGTAGGACAGCCCTACGAGCAGTACTTC,TRBV6-1,TRBJ2-7,few,-
CASSPRIKTGLYNEQFF,TGTGCCAGCAGCCCCCGGATCAAGACAGGGCTATACAATGAGCAGTTCTTC,TRBV7-9,TRBJ2-1,-,TRBD1
CASSWFSQGREKLFF,TGTGCCAGCAGCTGGTTTTCACAGGGTCGTGAAAAACTGTTTTTT,TRBV5-6,TRBJ1-4,-,-
CASSFGLAASYEQYF,TGTGCCAGCAGCTTTGGGCTAGCGGCCTCCTACGAGCAGTACTTC,TRBV7-8,TRBJ2-7,-,TRBD2
CASSPGTDSGELFF,TGTGCCAGCAGTCCCGGGACAGATTCCGGGGAGCTGTTTTTT,TRBV28,TRBJ2-2,-,TRBD1
CASSLDRAAFNSPLHF,TGTGCCAGCAGCTTAGACAGGGCCGCGTTTAATTCACCCCTCCACTTT,TRBV5-6,TRBJ1-6,-,TRBD1
CAISDGSGSNQPQHF,TGTGCCATCAGTGATGGCAGCGGGAGCAATCAGCCCCAGCATTTT,TRBV10-3,TRBJ1-5,-,-
CASSDPRGPSYEQYF,TGCGCCAGCAGTGATCCGCGGGGTCCCTCCTACGAGCAGTACTTC,TRBV10-2,TRBJ2-7,-,-
CASRLSEGQPQHF,TGTGCCAGCAGACTTTCCGAGGGTCAGCCCCAGCATTTT,TRBV5-5,TRBJ1-5,-,-
CASSLFAGQHEKLFF,TGCGCCAGCAGCTTGTTCGCGGGCCAGCATGAAAAACTGTTTTTT,TRBV5-1,TRBJ1-4,-,-
CASSLNQGQGWTEAFF,TGTGCCAGCTCACTAAACCAGGGGCAGGGGTGGACTGAAGCTTTCTTT,TRBV18,TRBJ1-1,-,-
CASSLTGEAFF,TGTGCCAGCAGCTTGACAGGGGAAGCTTTCTTT,TRBV11-3,TRBJ1-1,-,TRBD1
CASSDETGGKRKAFF,TGTGCCAGCAGTGACGAGACAGGGGGTAAAAGAAAAGCTTTCTTT,TRBV6-4,TRBJ1-1,few,TRBD1
CASSVSSYEQYF,TGCGCCAGCAGCGTCAGCTCCTACGAGCAGTACTTC,TRBV4-1,TRBJ2-7,-,-
CASSLRRGQDTQYF,TGTGCCAGCAGCTTAAGGCGGGGGCAAGATACGCAGTATTTT,TRBV11-3,TRBJ2-3,-,-
CASSRGQSYNEQFF,TGCGCCAGCAGCCGGGGACAGTCCTACAATGAGCAGTTCTTC,TRBV4-1,TRBJ2-1,-,TRBD1
CASSPWTSGGAGQYF,TGTGCCAGCAGCCCGTGGACTAGCGGGGGGGCGGGGCAGTACTTC,TRBV11-2,TRBJ2-7,-,TRBD2
CAIRGGTNTEAFF,TGTGCCATCAGAGGCGGAACGAACACTGAAGCTTTCTTT,TRBV10-3,TRBJ1-1,-,-
CASSPAGQGLYGYTF,TGTGCCAGCAGCCCGGCCGGACAGGGGCTCTATGGCTACACCTTC,TRBV28,TRBJ1-2,-,TRBD1
CSVEARFTDTQYF,TGCAGCGTTGAAGCGCGGTTCACAGATACGCAGTATTTT,TRBV29-1,TRBJ2-3,once,-
CASRLIYYSMDTEAFF,TGTGCAAGTCGCTTGATCTATTATTCCATGGACACTGAAGCTTTCTTT,TRBV12-2,TRBJ1-1,-,-
CASSAWDGRNIQYF,TGTGCCAGCAGCGCGTGGGACGGGAGAAACATTCAGTACTTC,TRBV9,TRBJ2-4,-,-
CASSPGRLGYTF,TGTGCCAGTAGTCCAGGCCGGTTAGGCTACACCTTC,TRBV19,TRBJ1-2,-,-